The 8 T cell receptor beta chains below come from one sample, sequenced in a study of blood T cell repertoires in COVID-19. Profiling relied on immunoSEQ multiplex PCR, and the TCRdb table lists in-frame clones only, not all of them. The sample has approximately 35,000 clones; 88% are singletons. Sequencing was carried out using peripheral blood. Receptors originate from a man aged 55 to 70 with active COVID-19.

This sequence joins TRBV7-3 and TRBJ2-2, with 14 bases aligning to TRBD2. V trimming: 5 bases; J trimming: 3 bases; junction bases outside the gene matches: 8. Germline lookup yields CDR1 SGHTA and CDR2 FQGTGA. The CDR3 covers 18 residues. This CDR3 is CASSQRPGLAGDTGELFF. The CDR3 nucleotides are TGTGCCAGCAGCCAACGACCGGGACTAGCGGGAGACACCGGGGAGCTGTTTTTT.

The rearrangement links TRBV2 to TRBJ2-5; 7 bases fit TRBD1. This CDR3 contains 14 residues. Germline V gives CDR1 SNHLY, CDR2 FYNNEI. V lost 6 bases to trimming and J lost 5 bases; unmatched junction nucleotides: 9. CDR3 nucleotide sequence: TGTGCCAGCAGGGCCACAGGGGTCCGGGAGACCCAGTACTTC. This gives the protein CASRATGVRETQYF. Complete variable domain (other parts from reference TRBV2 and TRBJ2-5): EPEVTQTPSHQVTQMGQEVILRCVPISNHLYFYWYRQILGQKVEFLVSFYNNEISEKSEIFDDQFSVERPDGSNFTLKIRSTKLEDSAMYFCASRATGVRETQYFGPGTRLLVL.

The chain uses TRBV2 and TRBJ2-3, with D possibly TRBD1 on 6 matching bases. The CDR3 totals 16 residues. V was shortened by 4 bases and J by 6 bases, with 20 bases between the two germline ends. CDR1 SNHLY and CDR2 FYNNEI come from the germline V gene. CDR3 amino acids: CASSVRSQGLGDTQYF. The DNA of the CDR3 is TGTGCCAGCAGTGTCCGGAGCCAGGGGCTGGGGGATACGCAGTATTTT.

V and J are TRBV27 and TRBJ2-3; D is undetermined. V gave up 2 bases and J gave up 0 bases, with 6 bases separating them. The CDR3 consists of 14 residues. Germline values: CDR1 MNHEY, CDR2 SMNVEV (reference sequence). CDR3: CASSLSASTDTQYF. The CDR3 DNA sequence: TGTGCCAGCAGTTTAAGCGCAAGCACAGATACGCAGTATTTT.

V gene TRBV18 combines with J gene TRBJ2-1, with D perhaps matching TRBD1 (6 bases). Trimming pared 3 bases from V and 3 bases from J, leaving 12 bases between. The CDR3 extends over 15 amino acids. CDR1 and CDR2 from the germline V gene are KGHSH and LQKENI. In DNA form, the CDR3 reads TGTGCCAGCTCACCGACACAGGGCTTCTACAATGAGCAGTTCTTC. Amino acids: CASSPTQGFYNEQFF.

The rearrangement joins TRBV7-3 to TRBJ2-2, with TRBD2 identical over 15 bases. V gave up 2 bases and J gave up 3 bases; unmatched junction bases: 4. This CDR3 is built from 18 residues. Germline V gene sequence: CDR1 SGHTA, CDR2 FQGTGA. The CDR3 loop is CASSLGLAGGVDTGELFF. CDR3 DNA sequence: TGTGCCAGCAGCTTAGGACTAGCGGGAGGGGTGGACACCGGGGAGCTGTTTTTT.

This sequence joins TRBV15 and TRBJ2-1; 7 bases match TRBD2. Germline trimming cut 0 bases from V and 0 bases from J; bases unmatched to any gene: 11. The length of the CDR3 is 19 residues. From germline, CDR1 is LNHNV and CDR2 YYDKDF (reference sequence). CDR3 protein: CATSRDWWAGVDSYNEQFF. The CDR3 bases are TGTGCCACCAGCAGAGATTGGTGGGCGGGAGTAGACTCCTACAATGAGCAGTTCTTC.

The CDR3 sequence: CARFGMDGTYEQYF. The CDR3 region has the DNA TGTGCCAGATTCGGGATGGACGGAACCTACGAGCAGTACTTC. This chain uses TRBV6-9 with TRBJ2-7; possibly TRBD2 for D (5 bases). V was cut by 9 bases and J by 2 bases, with 17 bases left in between. The CDR3 runs 14 residues. Germline V gives CDR1 MNHGY, CDR2 SVAAGI.